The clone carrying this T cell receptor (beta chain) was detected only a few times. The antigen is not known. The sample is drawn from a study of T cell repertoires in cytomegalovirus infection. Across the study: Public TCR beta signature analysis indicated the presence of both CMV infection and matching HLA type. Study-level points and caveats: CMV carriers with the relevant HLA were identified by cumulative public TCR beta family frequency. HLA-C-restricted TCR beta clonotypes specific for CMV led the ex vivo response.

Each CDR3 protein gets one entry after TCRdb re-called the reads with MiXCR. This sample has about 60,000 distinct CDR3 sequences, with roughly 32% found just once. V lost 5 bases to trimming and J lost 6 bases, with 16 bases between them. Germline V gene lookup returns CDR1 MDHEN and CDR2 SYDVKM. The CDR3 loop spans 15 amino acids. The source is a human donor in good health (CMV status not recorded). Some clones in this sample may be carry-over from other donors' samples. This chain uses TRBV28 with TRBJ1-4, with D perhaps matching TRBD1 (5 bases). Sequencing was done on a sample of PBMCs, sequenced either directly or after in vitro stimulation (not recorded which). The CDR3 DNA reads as TGTGCCAGCAGTCCCGGACAACGGCCGGATGAAAAACTGTTTTTT. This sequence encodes CASSPGQRPDEKLFF.